The rows below give T cell receptor beta chains drawn from one sample of a study of cytomegalovirus exposure and HLA in healthy donors. Profiled with immunoSEQ multiplex PCR; TCRdb holds only in-frame clones, not every one. The data hold more than 150,000 clones, with approximately 80% observed a single time. The sequencing sample was made of PBMCs. Receptors were obtained from a woman between 50 and 59 years old in good health and CMV-seropositive. The CDR3 runs from the conserved cysteine through the conserved F or W. A D gene is named only where the DNA matches it firmly. Expanded clones get a size class; other rows say once, few or many, or leave the size out.

V gene	clone size	J gene	CDR3 length	D gene	CDR3 DNA	CDR3 protein
TRBV2	NA	TRBJ1-4	15	NA	TGTGCCAGCAGTCGTCAAGGGGACAACAATGAAAAACTGTTTTTT	CASSRQGDNNEKLFF
TRBV28	NA	TRBJ1-6	13	NA	TGTGCCACCCAAACCCCTCTTCAGGCTCGCCTCCACTTT	CATQTPLQARLHF
TRBV7-2	NA	TRBJ1-1	14	NA	TGTGCCAGCAGCTTTCCCGGGTTCGACACTGAAGCTTTCTTT	CASSFPGFDTEAFF
TRBV7-2	NA	TRBJ2-5	12	NA	TGTGCCAGCAGCACACTCGGAGGAGACCAGTACTTC	CASSTLGGDQYF
TRBV5-1	NA	TRBJ2-7	15	NA	TGCGCCAGCAGCTTGGTCCCAGATGTATCCTACGAGCAGTACTTC	CASSLVPDVSYEQYF
TRBV21-1	NA	TRBJ1-3	19	NA	TGTGCCAGCAGCAAGGGGACAGGGTCTTTGTTCCTGTTTGGAAACACCATATATTTT	CASSKGTGSLFLFGNTIYF
TRBV19	NA	TRBJ2-2	15	NA	TGTGCCAGTAGTCGGGCGGGGAAGAACACCGGGGAGCTGTTTTTT	CASSRAGKNTGELFF
TRBV4-1	NA	TRBJ1-5	16	NA	TGCGCCAGCAGCCAAGTTGAACAGAACCCCAATCAGCCCCAGCATTTT	CASSQVEQNPNQPQHF
TRBV5-1	NA	TRBJ2-6	16	NA	TGCGCCAGCACGGGGTACACTTCTTCTGGGGCCAACGTCCTGACTTTC	CASTGYTSSGANVLTF
TRBV28	NA	TRBJ2-3	15	TRBD1	TGTGCCAGCAGTATCGCGGGACAGGGCACAGATACGCAGTATTTT	CASSIAGQGTDTQYF
TRBV6-1	NA	TRBJ1-5	13	NA	TGTGCCAGCATGGTAGGGGGAAATCAGCCCCAGCATTTT	CASMVGGNQPQHF
TRBV7-3	NA	TRBJ2-3	15	TRBD2	TGTGCCAGCAGCTTTAGCGGGGGAGGCACAGATACGCAGTATTTT	CASSFSGGGTDTQYF
TRBV30	NA	TRBJ2-7	13	NA	NA	CAWARGSLGEQHF
TRBV9	NA	TRBJ2-7	14	TRBD2	TGTGCCAGCAGCGTAGGTAGCGGGACCTACGAGCAGTACTTC	CASSVGSGTYEQYF
TRBV5-1	once	TRBJ2-3	14	NA	TGCGCCAGCAGCCCCCAGGGTATAGGGGATACGCAGTATTTT	CASSPQGIGDTQYF
TRBV5-1	NA	TRBJ2-3	14	TRBD2	TGCGCCAGCAACCCGGGGGGGTCGACAGATACGCAGTATTTT	CASNPGGSTDTQYF
TRBV30	NA	TRBJ2-1	12	NA	TGTGCCTGGAGTGGGCTCTACAATGAGCAGTTCTTC	CAWSGLYNEQFF
TRBV15	NA	TRBJ1-3	15	NA	TGTGCCACCAGCAGAGATAGGGGATCTGGAAACACCATATATTTT	CATSRDRGSGNTIYF
TRBV5-4	NA	TRBJ1-1	16	TRBD1	TGTGCCAGCAGCCCCAACCGGAACAGGGGTCGGGCCCAAGCTTTCTTT	CASSPNRNRGRAQAFF
TRBV6-8	NA	TRBJ1-5	16	TRBD1	TGTGCCAGCAGACCAGGGACAGGCATTCTCAATCAGCCCCAGCATTTT	CASRPGTGILNQPQHF
TRBV5-1	NA	TRBJ2-7	15	NA	TGTGCCAGCAGCGATCCAGGGGGGAAAACCTACGAGCAGTACTTC	CASSDPGGKTYEQYF
TRBV15	NA	TRBJ2-7	16	TRBD1	TGTGCCACCAGCAGAGGGACAGGGCCTTACCAATCCGAGCAGTACTTC	CATSRGTGPYQSEQYF
TRBV28	NA	TRBJ1-2	14	NA	TGTGCCAGCAGTTTAGGGGGGGGTACAGCTGGCTACACCTTC	CASSLGGGTAGYTF
TRBV5-5	NA	TRBJ2-5	13	TRBD2	TGTGCCAGCAGCTTTAAGGGAGGGGAGACCCAGTACTTC	CASSFKGGETQYF
TRBV5-1	NA	TRBJ1-2	14	NA	TGCGCCAGCAGCTTGGACAGTCCTAACTATGGCTACACCTTC	CASSLDSPNYGYTF
TRBV7-8	NA	TRBJ2-5	16	TRBD2	TGTGCCAGCAGCCCACGGGCGGGGGGGCCGGGGGAGACCCAGTACTTC	CASSPRAGGPGETQYF
TRBV18	NA	TRBJ2-6	17	NA	TGTGCCAGCTCACGTGAAGCAGGGTCAACTGGGGCCAACGTCCTGACTTTC	CASSREAGSTGANVLTF
TRBV10-3	NA	TRBJ1-2	15	NA	TGTGCCATCACCCTAGGGGCCGCGGGGGTCTCTGGCTACACCTTC	CAITLGAAGVSGYTF
TRBV9	NA	TRBJ2-5	12	NA	TGTGCCAGCAGCCCCGATCTGAGGACCCAGTACTTC	CASSPDLRTQYF
TRBV6-6	NA	TRBJ2-3	16	TRBD2	TGTGCCAGCAGCCTAGATGGACTAGCGGGGGCGGATACGCAGTATTTT	CASSLDGLAGADTQYF
TRBV19	NA	TRBJ2-3	15	NA	TGTGCCAGTAGTGACCAAGGGACTAGCACAGATACGCAGTATTTT	CASSDQGTSTDTQYF
TRBV27	NA	TRBJ2-7	14	TRBD1	TGTGCCAGCACCCCAGGGGGTTCTTCCTACGAGCAGTACTTC	CASTPGGSSYEQYF
TRBV9	NA	TRBJ1-3	16	NA	TGTGCCAGCAGCGTAGCTTCGGACTTCTCTGGAAACACCATATATTTT	CASSVASDFSGNTIYF
TRBV7-2	NA	TRBJ2-1	12	NA	TGTGCCAGCAGCCGGGAGTACAATGAGCAGTTCTTC	CASSREYNEQFF
TRBV6-1	NA	TRBJ1-2	13	TRBD1	TGTGCCAGCAGGGGGGACAGGAACTATGGCTACACCTTC	CASRGDRNYGYTF
TRBV6-5	NA	TRBJ1-5	14	NA	TGTGCCAGCAGTGAATGGGCCCAGGGTCAGCCCCAGCATTTT	CASSEWAQGQPQHF
TRBV11-2	NA	TRBJ2-3	17	NA	TGTGCCAGCAGCTCATTAGGCCGGACAGGGAGGGCAGATACGCAGTATTTT	CASSSLGRTGRADTQYF
TRBV28	NA	TRBJ1-5	16	TRBD1	TGTGCCAGCAGTAGTCAGGGGGCGACCGGCAATCAGCCCCAGCATTTT	CASSSQGATGNQPQHF
TRBV11-2	NA	TRBJ2-7	13	NA	TGTGCCAGCAGCCCGAAGGAGGTAGGCGAGCAGTACTTC	CASSPKEVGEQYF
TRBV4-2	NA	TRBJ2-1	13	NA	TGTGCCAGCAGGCCTGGTTGGGGCTTCGAGCAGTTCTTC	CASRPGWGFEQFF
TRBV6-1	few	TRBJ1-5	15	NA	TGTGCCAGTTCACAGGGTTTAGACCCTAATCAGCCCCAGCATTTT	CASSQGLDPNQPQHF
TRBV5-4	NA	TRBJ2-7	15	TRBD1	TGTGCCAGCAGCTTGGGGGGACAGGGGGCGAGCGAGCAGTACTTC	CASSLGGQGASEQYF
TRBV10-3	once	TRBJ1-6	17	TRBD1	TGTGCCATCAGTTCGCCGGGGAGGACAGGCTATAATTCACCCCTCCACTTT	CAISSPGRTGYNSPLHF
TRBV18	NA	TRBJ2-2	15	TRBD2	TGTGCCAGCTCCGCGGGGGGGGCCAACACCGGGGAGCTGTTTTTT	CASSAGGANTGELFF
TRBV7-9	NA	TRBJ2-1	16	TRBD1	TGTGCCAGCAGCTCTGACAGGGGAATCTCCTACAATGAGCAGTTCTTC	CASSSDRGISYNEQFF
TRBV6-5	NA	TRBJ2-3	14	TRBD2	TGTGCCAGCAGCGAGCGGGGGAGCACAGATACGCAGTATTTT	CASSERGSTDTQYF
TRBV19	NA	TRBJ1-2	13	NA	TGTGCCAGTAGATCGGACAAGGGCAATGGCTACACCTTC	CASRSDKGNGYTF
TRBV28	NA	TRBJ1-6	15	NA	TGTGCCAGCAGTCCAAGGGGGGGCTATAATTCACCCCTCCACTTT	CASSPRGGYNSPLHF
TRBV7-9	NA	TRBJ2-7	11	TRBD2	TGTTCCAGCGGGAGTTCCTACGAGCAGTACTTC	CSSGSSYEQYF
TRBV5-6	NA	TRBJ1-6	15	NA	TGTGCCAGCAGCTTCAGGGGTACGGAGAATTCACCCCTCCACTTT	CASSFRGTENSPLHF